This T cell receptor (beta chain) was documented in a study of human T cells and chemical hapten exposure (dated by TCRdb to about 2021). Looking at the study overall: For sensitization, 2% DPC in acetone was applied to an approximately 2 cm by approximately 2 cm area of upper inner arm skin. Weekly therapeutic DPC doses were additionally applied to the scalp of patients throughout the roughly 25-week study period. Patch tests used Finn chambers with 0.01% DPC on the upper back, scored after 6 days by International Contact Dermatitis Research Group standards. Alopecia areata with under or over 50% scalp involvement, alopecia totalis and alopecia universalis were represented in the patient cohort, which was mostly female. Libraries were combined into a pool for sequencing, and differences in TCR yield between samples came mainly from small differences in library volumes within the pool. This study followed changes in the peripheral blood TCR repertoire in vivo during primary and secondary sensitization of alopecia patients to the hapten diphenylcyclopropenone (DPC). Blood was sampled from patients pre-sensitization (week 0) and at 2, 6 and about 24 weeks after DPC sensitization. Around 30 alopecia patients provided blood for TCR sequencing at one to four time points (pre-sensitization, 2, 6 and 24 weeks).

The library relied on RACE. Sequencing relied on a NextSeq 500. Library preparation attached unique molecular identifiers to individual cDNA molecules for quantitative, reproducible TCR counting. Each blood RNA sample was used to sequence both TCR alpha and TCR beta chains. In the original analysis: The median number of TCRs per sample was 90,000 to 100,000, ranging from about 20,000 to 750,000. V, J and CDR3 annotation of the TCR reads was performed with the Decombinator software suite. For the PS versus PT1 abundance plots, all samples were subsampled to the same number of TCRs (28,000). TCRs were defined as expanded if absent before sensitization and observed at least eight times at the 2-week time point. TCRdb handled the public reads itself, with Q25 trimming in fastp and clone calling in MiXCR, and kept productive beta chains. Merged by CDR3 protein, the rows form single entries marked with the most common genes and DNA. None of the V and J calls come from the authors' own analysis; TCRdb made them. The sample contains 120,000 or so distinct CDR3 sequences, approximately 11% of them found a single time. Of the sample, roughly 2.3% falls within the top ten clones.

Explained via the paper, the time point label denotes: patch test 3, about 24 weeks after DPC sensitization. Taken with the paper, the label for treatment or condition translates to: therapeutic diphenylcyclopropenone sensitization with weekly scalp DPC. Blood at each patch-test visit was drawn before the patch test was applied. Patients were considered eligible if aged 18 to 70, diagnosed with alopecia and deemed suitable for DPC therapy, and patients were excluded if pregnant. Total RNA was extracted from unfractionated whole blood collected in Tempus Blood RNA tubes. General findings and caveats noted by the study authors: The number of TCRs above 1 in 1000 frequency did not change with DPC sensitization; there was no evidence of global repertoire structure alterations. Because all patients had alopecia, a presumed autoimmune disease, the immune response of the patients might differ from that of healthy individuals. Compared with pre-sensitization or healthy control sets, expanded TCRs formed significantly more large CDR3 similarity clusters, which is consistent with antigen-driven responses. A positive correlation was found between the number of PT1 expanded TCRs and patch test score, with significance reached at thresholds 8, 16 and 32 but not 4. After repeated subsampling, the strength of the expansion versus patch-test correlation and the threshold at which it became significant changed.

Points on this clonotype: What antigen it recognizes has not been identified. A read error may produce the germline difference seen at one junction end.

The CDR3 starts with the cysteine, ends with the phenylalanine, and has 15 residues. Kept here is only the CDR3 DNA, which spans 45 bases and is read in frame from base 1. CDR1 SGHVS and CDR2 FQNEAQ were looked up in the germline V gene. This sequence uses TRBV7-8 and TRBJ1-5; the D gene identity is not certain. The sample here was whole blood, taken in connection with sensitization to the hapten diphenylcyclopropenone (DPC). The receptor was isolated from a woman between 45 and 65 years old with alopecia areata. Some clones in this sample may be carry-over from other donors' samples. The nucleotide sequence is TGTGGCAGCAGCCCGACCGCTTATAGCAATCAGCCCCAGCATTTT. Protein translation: CGSSPTAYSNQPQHF.